Listed here are 25 T cell receptor beta chains from one sample, sequenced in a study of Ad26.COV2.S vaccination and SARS-CoV-2 variants. Produced via immunoSEQ multiplex PCR; TCRdb's table is partial and in-frame only. The data contain about 280,000 clones, more than 70% of them singletons. Treatment in this sample: about 20 received Ad26.COV2.S at low or high dose, single or two shots; five or six received placebo; per-sample allocation not given. Material that was analyzed had been drawn on day 63 after the first vaccine or placebo injection. Sequencing used peripheral blood, obtained in a trial of Ad26.COV2.S vaccine versus placebo. The source of these receptors is a person between 18 and 59 years old who received the Ad26.COV2.S COVID-19 vaccine or a placebo.

This clone has ten or more counts. The chain couples TRBV18 to TRBJ1-2, with 11 bases fitting TRBD1. Germline V gene sequence: CDR1 KGHSH, CDR2 LQKENI. The CDR3 totals 14 residues. V lost 6 bases to trimming and J lost 8 bases; unmatched junction nucleotides: 8. This chain's CDR3 is CASSRWTGGEGYTF. The CDR3 DNA sequence: TGTGCCAGCTCGCGCTGGACAGGGGGCGAAGGCTACACCTTC.

This chain links TRBV5-8 with TRBJ1-3; D is ambiguous. V gave up 0 bases and J gave up 4 bases, with 11 bases separating them. This CDR3 has 15 amino acids. The germline CDR1 and CDR2 sequences are SGHTS and YDEGEE. The CDR3: CASSLGGIPGNTIYF. The CDR3, as DNA: TGTGCCAGCAGCTTGGGCGGGATCCCGGGAAACACCATATATTTT.

This clone was detected a few times. V gene TRBV5-1 combines with J gene TRBJ2-3, with 10 nucleotides matching TRBD2. This CDR3 contains 16 residues. The ends lost 0 bases at V and 4 bases at J; junction bases unmatched: 5. Germline V gene sequence: CDR1 SGHRS, CDR2 YFSETQ. CDR3: CASSLEASGSADTQYF. In DNA form, the CDR3 reads TGCGCCAGCAGCTTGGAGGCTAGCGGGAGTGCAGATACGCAGTATTTT.

The rearrangement joins TRBV2 to TRBJ2-6; no definite D call. The CDR3 spans 13 residues. The V end lost 7 bases, the J end lost 1 base, and 5 bases lay between the germline ends. The germline CDR1 and CDR2 sequences are SNHLY and FYNNEI. The CDR3 DNA follows: TGTGCCAGCACCGAGTCTGGGGCCAACGTCCTGACTTTC. It yields the protein CASTESGANVLTF.

The chain couples TRBV6-5 to TRBJ2-7, with a weak D call TRBD1 (6 bases). Per germline, CDR1 MNHEY and CDR2 SVGAGI. This CDR3 contains 13 residues. Trimming took off 6 bases at V and 1 base at J, with 10 bases between the two ends. As DNA, the CDR3 is TGTGCCAGCAGAAATACAGGGTCCTACGAGCAGTACTTC. This gives the protein CASRNTGSYEQYF.

This clone was counted once. V and J are TRBV27 and TRBJ2-1; 7 positions agree with TRBD1. Germline CDR1 is MNHEY and CDR2 is SMNVEV (reference sequence). This CDR3 comprises 18 residues. The junction had 11 bases not matched to a gene; V was cut back by 0 bases and J by 3 bases. DNA of the CDR3: TGTGCCAGCAGTTTATCAACAGGGGAAGCCGAAATCTACAATGAGCAGTTCTTC. Its translation is CASSLSTGEAEIYNEQFF.

The chain links TRBV12-3 or TRBV12-4 to TRBJ2-1, with 8 positions matching TRBD1. V was clipped by 5 bases and J by 9 bases; unmatched bases: 3. The CDR3 length is 12 residues. Here the CDR3 DNA reads TGTGCCAGCAGTCCGGGACAGGTTGAGCAGTTCTTC. Its protein product is CASSPGQVEQFF.

The V gene is TRBV3-1 (or the pseudogene TRBV3-2), the J gene TRBJ2-6, with a weak D call TRBD2 (5 bases). CDR3 length equals 18 residues. Trimming shortened V by 1 base and J by 0 bases, and 13 bases separated the two germline ends. CDR1 LGHDT and CDR2 YNNKEL come from the germline V gene (reference sequence). The CDR3 region is CASSQGFSALSGANVLTF. CDR3 nucleotides: TGTGCCAGCAGCCAAGGTTTTAGCGCCCTCTCTGGGGCCAACGTCCTGACTTTC.

This clone has a handful of counts. The V gene is TRBV15, the J gene TRBJ1-5; no reliable D call. Per germline, CDR1 LNHNV and CDR2 YYDKDF (reference sequence). V gave up 1 base and J gave up 1 base, with 11 bases separating them. The CDR3 sequence is 16 residues long. In DNA, the CDR3 is TGTGCCACCAGCAGAGCCGGGTTTGCAAGCAATCAGCCCCAGCATTTT. Amino acids: CATSRAGFASNQPQHF.

The J gene is TRBJ1-2, the V gene TRBV4-3; D is possibly TRBD1 (6 bases). Trimming cost V 0 bases and J 3 bases, with 8 bases left between them. This CDR3 comprises 14 residues. CDR1 LGHNA and CDR2 YSLEER come from the germline V gene. The CDR3 is CASSQDRTDYGYTF. CDR3 nucleotides: TGCGCCAGCAGCCAAGATAGGACAGACTATGGCTACACCTTC.

The chain couples TRBV3-1 (or the pseudogene TRBV3-2) to TRBJ1-1, with D hard to call. V lost 7 bases to trimming and J lost 0 bases, with 15 bases between them. The CDR3 loop spans 15 amino acids. CDR1 and CDR2 from the germline V gene are LGHDT and YNNKEL (reference sequence). The CDR3 DNA is TGTGCCAGCAAACCCAATAGTAGGGTGAACACTGAAGCTTTCTTT. Its protein is CASKPNSRVNTEAFF.

The chain carries TRBV5-1 and TRBJ2-5, with D possibly being TRBD2 (6 bases). Germline V gene data show CDR1 as SGHRS and CDR2 as YFSETQ. CDR3 length: 15 amino acids. Trimming removed 5 bases at V and 1 base at J, with 15 bases between. As DNA, the CDR3 is TGCGCCAGCAGTAATCCAGCGGGCATCCAAGAGACCCAGTACTTC. It codes for CASSNPAGIQETQYF.

The J gene is TRBJ1-4, the V gene TRBV29-1; D gene uncertain. Germline assignment: CDR1 SQVTM and CDR2 ANQGSEA. The CDR3 contains 13 residues. The ends were cut back, 2 bases at V and 6 bases at J, with 10 bases in the middle. The CDR3 DNA is TGCAGCGTTGAAACACAGCCCTATGAAAAACTGTTTTTT. This codes for CSVETQPYEKLFF. Full variable domain (missing parts from reference TRBV29-1 and TRBJ1-4): SAVISQKPSRDICQRGTSLTIQCQVDSQVTMMFWYRQQPGQSLTLIATANQGSEATYESGFVIDKFPISRPNLTFSTLTVSNMSPEDSSIYLCSVETQPYEKLFFGSGTQLSVL.

V usage is TRBV4-3 and J usage is TRBJ1-4; D possibly corresponds to TRBD1 (5 bases). V gave up 6 bases and J gave up 8 bases, with 19 bases separating them. The germline gives CDR1 LGHNA, CDR2 YSLEER. This CDR3 spans 15 amino acids. The CDR3 reads CASRGSSGGAEKLFF. The CDR3 nucleotides read TGCGCCAGCAGGGGGAGCTCGGGGGGTGCCGAAAAACTGTTTTTT.

The rearrangement uses TRBV5-1 and TRBJ2-5; tentatively, D is TRBD1 (6 bases). Per germline, CDR1 SGHRS and CDR2 YFSETQ. The CDR3 loop spans 16 amino acids. Trimming cost V 1 base and J 5 bases, with 18 bases left between them. CDR3 loop: CASSLTPFGGGETQYF. In DNA form, the CDR3 reads TGCGCCAGCAGCTTGACCCCCTTTGGGGGCGGGGAGACCCAGTACTTC.

The sample holds one count of this clone. The chain has TRBV4-2 and TRBJ2-1; the D gene is possibly TRBD2 (6 bases). Per germline, CDR1 LGHNA and CDR2 YNFKEQ. The CDR3 is 13 residues long. V was clipped by 4 bases and J by 7 bases, with 11 bases between them. The CDR3 nucleotides are TGTGCCAGCAGCCTTGACGGGAGTAATGAGCAGTTCTTC. Protein sequence: CASSLDGSNEQFF.

The rearrangement joins TRBV19 to TRBJ1-5; no definite D call. Trimming removed 5 bases from V and 8 bases from J, with 13 bases in between. The V gene's germline CDR1 is LNHDA and CDR2 SQIVND (reference sequence). The CDR3 is 13 residues long. CDR3 amino acids: CASSLQGGEPQHF. The CDR3 nucleotides read TGTGCCAGTAGTCTACAAGGTGGGGAGCCCCAGCATTTT.

The V gene is TRBV6-5, the J gene TRBJ2-3, with TRBD1 identical over 7 bases. Germline V gene data show CDR1 as MNHEY and CDR2 as SVGAGI. The CDR3 spans 15 residues. J lost 0 bases, V lost 5 bases, and 5 bases had no gene match. This CDR3 reads CASSPRQGSTDTQYF. The CDR3 DNA follows: TGTGCCAGCAGTCCGAGACAGGGAAGCACAGATACGCAGTATTTT.

The chain couples TRBV6-5 to TRBJ2-7, with no clear D. V gave up 3 bases and J gave up 3 bases, with 15 bases separating them. Germline loops: CDR1 MNHEY, CDR2 SVGAGI. The CDR3 contains 15 residues. This CDR3 is CASSYEPVALYEQYF. The CDR3 DNA reads as TGTGCCAGCAGTTATGAGCCGGTAGCTCTCTACGAGCAGTACTTC.

The V and J genes are TRBV29-1 and TRBJ1-6; no reliable D call. Trimming left V 7 bases short and J 7 bases short, with 14 bases between. The CDR3 sequence is 13 residues long. CDR1 is SQVTM, CDR2 ANQGSEA, per germline. Here the CDR3 reads CSAGGSPNSPLHF. The CDR3 DNA follows: TGCAGCGCCGGTGGGTCGCCAAATTCACCCCTCCACTTT.

This rearrangement joins TRBV18 to TRBJ2-7, with TRBD2 identical over 11 bases. Germline V lookup: CDR1 KGHSH, CDR2 LQKENI. V dropped 3 bases and J dropped 2; count of bases not matched to a gene: 6. The CDR3 totals 16 residues. For the CDR3, the DNA is TGTGCCAGCTCACCCAGGGGGGGACTAGCGGCCTACGAGCAGTACTTC. It is translated as CASSPRGGLAAYEQYF.

V gene TRBV6-1 combines with J gene TRBJ2-1; no reliable D call. This CDR3 region has 15 residues. Germline V lookup: CDR1 MNHNS, CDR2 SASEGT. The V end was cut by 0 bases, the J end by 3 bases, with 9 bases between. The DNA of the CDR3 is TGTGCCAGCAGTGAAGCGCTTCGGGTCTACAATGAGCAGTTCTTC. The encoded protein is CASSEALRVYNEQFF.

V usage is TRBV27 and J usage is TRBJ1-4; the match to TRBD1 covers 8 bases. Per the germline V gene, CDR1 is MNHEY and CDR2 is SMNVEV (reference sequence). This CDR3 has 13 amino acids. V shed 8 bases, J shed 6 bases, and the junction held 5 bases outside the gene matches. The CDR3 is CASQRQGHEKLFF. In DNA, the CDR3 is TGTGCCAGCCAGAGACAGGGGCATGAAAAACTGTTTTTT.

Here the CDR3 reads CASSAGTGLNEQFF. In DNA, the CDR3 is TGTGCCAGCAGCGCTGGGACAGGGTTAAATGAGCAGTTCTTC. The chain joins TRBV9 to TRBJ2-1; 9 positions agree with TRBD1. The CDR3 is 14 residues long. V gave up 3 bases and J gave up 7 bases; unmatched junction bases: 5. In germline, CDR1 is SGDLS, CDR2 YYNGEE.

The gene calls are TRBV4-1 and TRBJ2-5, with TRBD1 matching 8 bases. Germline CDR1 MGHRA, CDR2 YSYEKL. The V segment lost 1 base and the J segment 5 bases; nucleotides outside the gene matches: 9. The CDR3 is 16 amino acids. In nucleotides, the CDR3 is TGCGCCAGCAGCCAAGCCGGACAGGGAGACGGGGAGACCCAGTACTTC. It specifies CASSQAGQGDGETQYF.